This paragraph covers one T cell receptor (beta chain) sequence. This clonotype was counted a few times. It has no known antigen specificity. Base qualities are not recorded, but no much larger clone differs from it by a single base. Libraries were built with RT-PCR. The instrument given in TCRdb is Illumina HiSeq 2500. Using fastp trimming at Q25 and MiXCR clonotype assembly, TCRdb reanalyzed the public sequencing data and kept in-frame beta chains. For every CDR3 protein sequence, its rows merge into one entry that carries the most common genes and DNA. The sample data list roughly 780,000 distinct CDR3 sequences, and about 18% of these were observed just once. The ten largest clonotypes hold 9.5% to 13% of the sample. This sample is part of a study of response to subunit inactivated influenza vaccine (dated by TCRdb to 2017 to 2018). Regarding the study in general: To follow how T cells responded to a trivalent subunit inactivated influenza vaccine, the researchers relied on deep quantitative profiling of the T cell receptor repertoire.

Beyond this particular receptor, the publication reports: According to the authors, only a limited number of new T cells may be recruited by each seasonal influenza vaccination.

The CDR3 goes from the cysteine to the phenylalanine over 15 residues. Solely the CDR3 DNA is kept, with 45 bases framed from the first base. Looking up the germline V gene yields CDR1 LGHNA and CDR2 YNFKEQ. V is pared back by 4 bases and J by 4 bases, with 11 bases lying between the germline termini. Here the sequenced sample was PBMCs from blood, taken roughly 5 days after vaccination. This chain joins TRBV4-2 to TRBJ2-6, with a tentative D gene TRBD2 over 5 matching bases. This receptor was obtained from a man aged 45-65 years who received an inactivated influenza vaccine. Donor details come from another sample of the same person, matched by shared clones. The CDR3 protein: CASSRSLAGANVLTF. Here is the DNA: TGTGCCAGCAGCCGTTCTTTAGCGGGGGCCAACGTCCTGACTTTC.